Shown below are 22 T cell receptor beta chains from a single sample sequenced in a study of T cell changes during pregnancy in multiple sclerosis. Here immunoSEQ multiplex PCR was the method, and the copy in TCRdb shows in-frame clones only, minus some. In the table there are 40,000 to 60,000 clones, approximately 89% of which are singletons. The starting material was CD8+ T cells from peripheral blood mononuclear cells, obtained in the second trimester of pregnancy. These receptors originate from a female donor with multiple sclerosis, enrolled in a pregnancy study.

The chain couples TRBV27 to TRBJ2-3; no clear D. The V gene lost 4 bases and the J gene lost 6 bases, with 14 bases spanning the gap. This CDR3 comprises 14 residues. Germline CDR1 MNHEY, CDR2 SMNVEV (reference sequence). This CDR3 is CASSYGQQSDTQYF. Here the CDR3 DNA reads TGTGCCAGCAGTTATGGGCAGCAGTCCGATACGCAGTATTTT.

The chain has TRBV9 and TRBJ1-1; 8 bases fit TRBD1. V lost 3 bases, J lost 11 bases, and 15 bases stayed unmatched. The CDR3 spans 15 residues. CDR1 and CDR2 (germline): SGDLS, YYNGEE. The CDR3 loop reads CASSAGTGRGVEAFF. CDR3 DNA sequence: TGTGCCAGCAGCGCCGGGACAGGCAGAGGGGTGGAGGCTTTCTTT.

The chain is built from TRBV14 and TRBJ2-2; D gene unclear. CDR1 is SGHDN, CDR2 FVKESK, per germline. This CDR3 has 17 amino acids. V was shortened by 4 bases and J by 5 bases, with 20 bases between the two germline ends. The CDR3 loop reads CASSPSPSEKPTGELFF. The CDR3 DNA reads as TGTGCCAGCAGCCCCTCCCCGAGCGAAAAACCGACCGGGGAGCTGTTTTTT.

This chain joins TRBV6-5 and TRBJ1-1; maybe TRBD1 (5 bases). This CDR3 has 14 amino acids. Germline V gene data show CDR1 as MNHEY and CDR2 as SVGAGI. Trimming took off 2 bases at V and 4 bases at J, with 11 bases between the two ends. CDR3 bases: TGTGCCAGCAGTTACGATGGGGGGGGCACTGAAGCTTTCTTT. Its translation is CASSYDGGGTEAFF.

The rearrangement links TRBV7-3 to TRBJ2-2; 12 nucleotides align to TRBD2. The CDR3 covers 17 residues. The ends lost 2 bases at V and 7 bases at J; junction bases unmatched: 8. The germline V gene encodes CDR1 SGHTA and CDR2 FQGTGA. The DNA for the CDR3 is TGTGCCAGCAGCTTAGCCACGACTAGCGGGGGAGGCGGGGAGCTGTTTTTT. Protein: CASSLATTSGGGGELFF.

The gene calls are TRBV27 and TRBJ2-7; the match to TRBD1 covers 9 bases. From germline, CDR1 is MNHEY and CDR2 SMNVEV (reference sequence). V lost 5 bases to trimming and J lost 7 bases; unmatched junction nucleotides: 9. The CDR3 is 14 residues long. The CDR3 DNA sequence: TGTGCCAGCAGTCTGACAAGGACAGGGGAAGAGCAGTACTTC. This codes for CASSLTRTGEEQYF.

The genes are TRBV9 and TRBJ2-1; 7 bases agree with TRBD1. V lost 0 bases to trimming and J lost 1 base; unmatched junction nucleotides: 1. The CDR3 runs to 15 residues. Germline V lookup: CDR1 SGDLS, CDR2 YYNGEE. CDR3 protein: CASSVGDRSYNEQFF. The CDR3, as DNA: TGTGCCAGCAGCGTAGGGGACAGATCCTACAATGAGCAGTTCTTC.

This clone came up once. The gene calls are TRBV15 and TRBJ2-2; 9 bases match TRBD1. J gave up 3 bases and V 7 bases, and 6 bases lay outside the gene matches. The germline CDR1 and CDR2 sequences are LNHNV and YYDKDF (reference sequence). This CDR3 has 15 residues. The CDR3 reads CATMPRDRDTGELFF. The CDR3 coding sequence is TGTGCCACCATGCCTCGGGACAGGGACACCGGGGAGCTGTTTTTT.

This clone was recorded once. The V call is TRBV28, the J call TRBJ2-7; 9 positions match TRBD2. Germline-derived CDR1 and CDR2 are MDHEN and SYDVKM. The ends lost 8 bases at V and 2 bases at J; junction bases unmatched: 10. The CDR3 contains 15 residues. The CDR3 DNA reads as TGTGCCAGCCCCCCGGGGCTAGCGGGGCCCTACGAGCAGTACTTC. It translates to CASPPGLAGPYEQYF.

This clone was detected once. The CDR3 DNA reads TGTGCCAGCAGTTACGAGGGGGCAAGTGGCTACACCTTC. Protein: CASSYEGASGYTF. The V and J genes are TRBV6-5 and TRBJ1-2; 7 bases are shared with TRBD1. Unmatched junction bases numbered 4, after V lost 2 bases and J lost 7 bases. CDR1 is MNHEY and CDR2 is SVGAGI in the germline V gene. The length of the CDR3 is 13 residues.

The chain links TRBV19 to TRBJ2-3, with D perhaps TRBD2 (5 bases). There are 14 residues in the CDR3. Trimming cost V 3 bases and J 2 bases, with 9 bases left between them. CDR1 and CDR2 from the germline V gene are LNHDA and SQIVND (reference sequence). DNA of the CDR3: TGTGCCAGTAGTATTAGCGCCGCCACAGATACGCAGTATTTT. Translated, it gives CASSISAATDTQYF.

V is TRBV4-1 and J is TRBJ2-7, with D perhaps matching TRBD2 (6 bases). The CDR3 sequence is 16 residues long. V was cut by 1 base and J by 0 bases, with 13 bases left in between. Germline CDR1 MGHRA, CDR2 YSYEKL. The CDR3 sequence is CASSQVGGVGSYEQYF. CDR3 DNA sequence: TGCGCCAGCAGCCAAGTTGGAGGGGTCGGCTCCTACGAGCAGTACTTC.

The chain couples TRBV19 to TRBJ1-1; D may be TRBD1 (6 bases). CDR3 length: 13 amino acids. Trimming stripped 6 bases from V and 5 bases from J, with 13 bases between. Germline lookup yields CDR1 LNHDA and CDR2 SQIVND (reference sequence). The CDR3 DNA reads TGTGCCAGTAGGACAGGACGTCTGACTGAAGCTTTCTTT. Amino acids: CASRTGRLTEAFF. The full variable domain, completed using reference TRBV19 and TRBJ1-1, is DGGITQSPKYLFRKEGQNVTLSCEQNLNHDAMYWYRQDPGQGLRLIYYSQIVNDFQKGDIAEGYSVSREKKESFPLTVTSAQKNPTAFYLCASRTGRLTEAFFGQGTRLTVV.

The chain joins TRBV5-6 to TRBJ2-3; tentatively, D is TRBD1 (5 bases). The CDR3 totals 13 residues. The germline V gene encodes CDR1 SGHDT and CDR2 YYEEEE. Trimming stripped 4 bases from V and 7 bases from J, with 13 bases between. CDR3 DNA: TGTGCCAGCAGCGGAATGACAGTTTATACGCAGTATTTT. Protein sequence: CASSGMTVYTQYF.

The J gene is TRBJ2-7, the V gene TRBV5-8; TRBD2 might be the D (7 bases). The CDR3 consists of 12 residues. CDR1 is SGHTS, CDR2 YDEGEE, per germline. V lost 6 bases and J 6 bases, leaving 13 bases between the germline ends. The DNA for the CDR3 is TGTGCCAGCACCTACAGGGAGGGCGAGCAGTACTTC. Its translation: CASTYREGEQYF. Variable domain in full (rest from reference TRBV5-8 and TRBJ2-7): EAGVTQSPTHLIKTRGQQATLRCSPISGHTSVYWYQQALGLGLQFLLWYDEGEERNRGNFPPRFSGRQFPNYSSELNVNALELEDSALYLCASTYREGEQYFGPGTRLTVT.

The V gene is TRBV7-6, the J gene TRBJ2-1; possibly TRBD2 for D (7 bases). CDR3 size: 16 residues. V shed 5 bases and J shed 4 bases, with 18 bases lying between them. Germline V CDR1 and CDR2: SGHVS, FNYEAQ. CDR3 DNA sequence: TGTGCCAGCAGCGATTACCGGGGGGCCATTTACAATGAGCAGTTCTTC. This translates into CASSDYRGAIYNEQFF.

The V and J genes are TRBV7-2 and TRBJ2-1; 10 nucleotides align to TRBD2. The germline V gene encodes CDR1 SGHTA and CDR2 FQGNSA. The CDR3 loop spans 15 amino acids. V trimming: 5 bases; J trimming: 8 bases; junction bases outside the gene matches: 9. CDR3 nucleotide sequence: TGTGCCAGCAGCCCGACTAGCGGGCTCTGGGATGAGCAGTTCTTC. Protein sequence: CASSPTSGLWDEQFF.

The chain has TRBV4-2 and TRBJ2-7; 7 nucleotides agree with TRBD2. The CDR3 runs to 16 residues. Germline assignment: CDR1 LGHNA and CDR2 YNFKEQ. V shed 6 bases, J shed 2 bases, and the junction held 13 bases outside the gene matches. The CDR3 loop is CASRKQPLADTYEQYF. CDR3 sequence (DNA): TGTGCCAGCAGAAAACAGCCCCTAGCGGATACCTACGAGCAGTACTTC.

The J gene is TRBJ2-4, the V gene TRBV27, with 9 bases that match TRBD1. The CDR3 spans 15 residues. The trim removed 2 bases at V and 1 base at J, leaving 0 bases unmatched. The germline V gene has CDR1 MNHEY and CDR2 SMNVEV (reference sequence). CDR3 sequence reads: CASSLGQGAKNIQYF. The CDR3 nucleotides read TGTGCCAGCAGTTTAGGACAGGGGGCCAAAAACATTCAGTACTTC.

The J gene is TRBJ1-1, the V gene TRBV19; tentative D call: TRBD1 (6 bases). V lost 3 bases and J 3 bases, leaving 11 bases between the germline ends. The CDR3 sequence is 14 residues long. CDR1 is LNHDA, CDR2 SQIVND, per germline (reference sequence). The CDR3 loop is CASSMDSPYTEAFF. For the CDR3, the DNA is TGTGCCAGTAGTATGGACAGCCCTTACACTGAAGCTTTCTTT.

V is TRBV6-5 and J is TRBJ1-6; unclear D gene. V lost 2 bases, J lost 7 bases, and 9 bases lay in between. The germline V gene encodes CDR1 MNHEY and CDR2 SVGAGI. The CDR3 runs 14 residues. CDR3 amino acids: CASSYVSANSPLHF. CDR3 coding DNA: TGTGCCAGCAGTTACGTCTCTGCGAATTCACCCCTCCACTTT.

The rearrangement links TRBV25-1 to TRBJ2-2; 8 bases align to TRBD1. Per the germline V gene, CDR1 is MGHDK and CDR2 is SYGVNS. J was trimmed by 3 bases and V by 0 bases; bases with no gene match: 6. The CDR3 consists of 17 residues. The CDR3 bases are TGTGCCAGCAGTGAATATTTCCAGGACAGGGACACCGGGGAGCTGTTTTTT. It translates to CASSEYFQDRDTGELFF.